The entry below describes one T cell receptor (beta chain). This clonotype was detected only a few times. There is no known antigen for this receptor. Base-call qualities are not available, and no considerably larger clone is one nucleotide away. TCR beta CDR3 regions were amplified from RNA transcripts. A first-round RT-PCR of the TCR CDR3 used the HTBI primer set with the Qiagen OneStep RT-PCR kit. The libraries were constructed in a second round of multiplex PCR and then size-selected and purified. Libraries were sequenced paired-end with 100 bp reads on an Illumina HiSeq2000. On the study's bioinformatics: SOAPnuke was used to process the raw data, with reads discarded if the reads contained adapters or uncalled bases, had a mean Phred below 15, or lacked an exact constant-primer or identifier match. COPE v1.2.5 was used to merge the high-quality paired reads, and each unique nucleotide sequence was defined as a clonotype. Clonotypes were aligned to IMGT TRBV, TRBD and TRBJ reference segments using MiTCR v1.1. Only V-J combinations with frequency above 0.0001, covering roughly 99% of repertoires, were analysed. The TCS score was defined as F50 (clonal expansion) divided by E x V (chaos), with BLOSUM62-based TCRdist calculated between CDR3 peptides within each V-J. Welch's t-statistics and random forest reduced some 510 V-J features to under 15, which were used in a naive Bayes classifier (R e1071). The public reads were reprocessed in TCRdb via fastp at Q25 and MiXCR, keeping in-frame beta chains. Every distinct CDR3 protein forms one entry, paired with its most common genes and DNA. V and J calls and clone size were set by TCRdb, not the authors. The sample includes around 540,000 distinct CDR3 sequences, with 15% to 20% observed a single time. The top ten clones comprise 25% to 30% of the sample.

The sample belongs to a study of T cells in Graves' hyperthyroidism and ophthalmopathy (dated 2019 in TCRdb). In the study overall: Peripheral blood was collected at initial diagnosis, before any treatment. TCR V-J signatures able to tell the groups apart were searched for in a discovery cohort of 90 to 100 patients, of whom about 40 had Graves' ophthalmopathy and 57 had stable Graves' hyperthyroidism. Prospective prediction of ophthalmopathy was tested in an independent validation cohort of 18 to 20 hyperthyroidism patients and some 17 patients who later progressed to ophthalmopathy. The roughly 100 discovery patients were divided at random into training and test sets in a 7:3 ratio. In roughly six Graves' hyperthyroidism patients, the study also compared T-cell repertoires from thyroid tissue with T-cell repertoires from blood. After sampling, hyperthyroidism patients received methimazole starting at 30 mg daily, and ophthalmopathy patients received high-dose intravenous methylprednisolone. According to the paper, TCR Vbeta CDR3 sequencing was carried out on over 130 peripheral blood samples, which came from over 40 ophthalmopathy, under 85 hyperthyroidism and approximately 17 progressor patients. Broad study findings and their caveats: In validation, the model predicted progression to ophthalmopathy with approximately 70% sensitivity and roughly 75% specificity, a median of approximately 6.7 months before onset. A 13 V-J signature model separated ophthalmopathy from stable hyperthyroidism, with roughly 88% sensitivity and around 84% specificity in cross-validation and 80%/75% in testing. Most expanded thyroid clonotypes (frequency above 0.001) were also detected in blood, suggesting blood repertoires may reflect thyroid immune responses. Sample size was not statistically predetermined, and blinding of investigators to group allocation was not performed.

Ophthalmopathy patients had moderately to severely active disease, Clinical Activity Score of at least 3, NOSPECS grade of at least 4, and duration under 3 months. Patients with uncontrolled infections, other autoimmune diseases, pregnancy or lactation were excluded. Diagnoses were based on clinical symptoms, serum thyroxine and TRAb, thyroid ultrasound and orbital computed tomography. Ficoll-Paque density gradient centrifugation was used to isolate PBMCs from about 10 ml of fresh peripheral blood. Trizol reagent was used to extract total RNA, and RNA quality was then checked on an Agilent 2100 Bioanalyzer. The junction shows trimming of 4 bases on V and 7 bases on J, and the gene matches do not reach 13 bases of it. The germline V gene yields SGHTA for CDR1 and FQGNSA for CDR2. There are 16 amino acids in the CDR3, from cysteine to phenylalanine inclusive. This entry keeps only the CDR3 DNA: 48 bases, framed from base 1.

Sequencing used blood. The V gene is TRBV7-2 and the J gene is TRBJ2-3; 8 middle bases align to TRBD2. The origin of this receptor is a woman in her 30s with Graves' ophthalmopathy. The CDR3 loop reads CASSSRLAPSVHTQYF. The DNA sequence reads TGTGCCAGCAGCTCAAGACTAGCGCCATCCGTTCATACGCAGTATTTT. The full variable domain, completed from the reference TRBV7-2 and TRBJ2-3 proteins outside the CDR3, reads GAGVSQSPSNKVTEKGKDVELRCDPISGHTALYWYRQSLGQGLEFLIYFQGNSAPDKSGLPSDRFSAERTGGSVSTLTIQRTQQEDSAVYLCASSSRLAPSVHTQYFGPGTRLTVL.